This T cell receptor beta chain was sequenced during a study of T-cell memory formation after mild COVID-19. Regarding the study as a whole: Confirmation of SARS-CoV-2 specificity was lacking for second-wave clones peaking day 37. Chiefly within CM and EM were the contracting CD4+ clones; CD8+ ones were within EMRA.

TCRalpha and TCRbeta libraries used 5'RACE with constant-segment primers and UMIs. TCRdb re-called the 5' RACE reads with MiXCR, one entry per CDR3 protein. The profile shows about 610,000 distinct CDR3 sequences, 15% to 20% of them singletons. This clonotype appeared a few times. Its specificity is not known. The specimen sequenced was PBMCs or a T cell subset sorted from them (not recorded which). The sequence derives from an adult woman who had mild COVID-19 (a few samples of this study predate the infection). Cell type and time point are not known.

The CDR3 here is CSASGPRGVSETQYF. For the CDR3, the DNA is TGCAGTGCTAGTGGCCCTAGGGGGGTTTCGGAGACCCAGTACTTC. The chain links TRBV20-1 to TRBJ2-5; either TRBD1 or TRBD2 may supply D (6 bases each). The germline V gene has CDR1 DFQATT and CDR2 SNEGSKA (reference sequence). The CDR3 is made up of 15 amino acids. V gave up 3 bases and J gave up 5 bases, with 19 bases separating them.